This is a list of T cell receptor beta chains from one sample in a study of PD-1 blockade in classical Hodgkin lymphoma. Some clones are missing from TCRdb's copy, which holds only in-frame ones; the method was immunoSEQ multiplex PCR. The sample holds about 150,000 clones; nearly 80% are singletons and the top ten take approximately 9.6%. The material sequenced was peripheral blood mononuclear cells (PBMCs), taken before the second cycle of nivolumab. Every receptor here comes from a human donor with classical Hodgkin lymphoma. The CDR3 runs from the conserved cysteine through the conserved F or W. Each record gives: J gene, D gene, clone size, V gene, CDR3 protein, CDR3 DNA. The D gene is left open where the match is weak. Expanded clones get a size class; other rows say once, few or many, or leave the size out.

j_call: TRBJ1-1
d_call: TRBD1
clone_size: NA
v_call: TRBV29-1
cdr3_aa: CSVSGGYTEAFF
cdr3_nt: TGCAGCGTATCAGGGGGATACACTGAAGCTTTCTTT

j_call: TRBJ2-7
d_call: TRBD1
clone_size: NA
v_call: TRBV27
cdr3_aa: CASSLAGTETYEQYF
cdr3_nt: TGTGCCAGCAGTTTAGCTGGGACAGAGACCTACGAGCAGTACTTC

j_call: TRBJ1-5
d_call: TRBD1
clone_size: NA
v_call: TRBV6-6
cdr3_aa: CASSYRDRGNQPQHF
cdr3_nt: TGTGCCAGCAGTTACCGGGACAGGGGTAATCAGCCCCAGCATTTT

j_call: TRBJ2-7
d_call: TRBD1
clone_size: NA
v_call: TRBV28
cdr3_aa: CASRGTVGSYEQYF
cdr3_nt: TGTGCCAGCAGGGGGACAGTAGGGTCCTACGAGCAGTACTTC

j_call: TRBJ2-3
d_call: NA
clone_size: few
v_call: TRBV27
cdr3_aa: CASSLRADGDTQYF
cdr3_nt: TGTGCCAGCAGTTTACGGGCCGACGGGGATACGCAGTATTTT

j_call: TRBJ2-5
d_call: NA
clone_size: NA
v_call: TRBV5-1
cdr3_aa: CASSRDTGGETQYF
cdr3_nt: TGCGCCAGCAGTCGGGACACCGGAGGGGAGACCCAGTACTTC

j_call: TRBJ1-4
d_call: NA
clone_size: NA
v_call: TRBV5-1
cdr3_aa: CASSSEGTANEKLFF
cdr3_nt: TGCGCCAGCAGCAGCGAAGGGACGGCTAATGAAAAACTGTTTTTT

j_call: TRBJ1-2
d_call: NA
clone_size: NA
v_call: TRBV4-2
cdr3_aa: CASSRRGSGYGYTF
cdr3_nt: TGTGCCAGCAGCAGAAGGGGCTCCGGCTATGGCTACACCTTC

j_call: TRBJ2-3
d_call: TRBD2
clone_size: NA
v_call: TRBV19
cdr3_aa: CASSGGTSGTPQTDTQYF
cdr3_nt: TGTGCCAGTAGTGGCGGGACTAGCGGAACCCCGCAGACAGATACGCAGTATTTT

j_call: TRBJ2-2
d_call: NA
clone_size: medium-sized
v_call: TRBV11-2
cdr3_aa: CASSLVRAAGELFF
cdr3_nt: TGTGCCAGCAGCTTAGTAAGAGCGGCCGGGGAGCTGTTTTTT

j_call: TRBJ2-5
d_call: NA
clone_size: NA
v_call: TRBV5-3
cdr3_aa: CARSVQGGETQYF
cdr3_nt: TGTGCCAGAAGCGTACAGGGAGGGGAGACCCAGTACTTC

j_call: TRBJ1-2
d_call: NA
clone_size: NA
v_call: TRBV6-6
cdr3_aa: CASSLNGGIDGYTF
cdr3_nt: TGTGCCAGCAGTTTGAACGGGGGGATAGATGGCTACACCTTC

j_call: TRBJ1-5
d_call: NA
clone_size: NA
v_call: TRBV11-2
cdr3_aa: CASSLDRGGLVHF
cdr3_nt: TGTGCCAGCAGCTTAGATCGAGGGGGGTTGGTCCATTTT

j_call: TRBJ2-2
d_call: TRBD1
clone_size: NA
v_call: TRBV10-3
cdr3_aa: CASAIRGLTGELFF
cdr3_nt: TGTGCCAGCGCAATCAGGGGGCTCACCGGGGAGCTGTTTTTT

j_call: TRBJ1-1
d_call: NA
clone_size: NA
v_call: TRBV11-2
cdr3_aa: CASSLVLGKNTEAFF
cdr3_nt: TGTGCCAGCAGCTTAGTCCTGGGAAAGAACACTGAAGCTTTCTTT

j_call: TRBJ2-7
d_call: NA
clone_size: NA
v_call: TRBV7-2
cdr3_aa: CASSLANPPYEQYF
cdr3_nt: TGTGCCAGCAGCCTAGCCAACCCCCCCTACGAGCAGTACTTC

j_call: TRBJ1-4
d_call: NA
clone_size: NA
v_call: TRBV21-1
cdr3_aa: CASSANHRGQSEKLFF
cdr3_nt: TGTGCCAGCAGCGCCAATCACAGGGGGCAAAGTGAAAAACTGTTTTTT

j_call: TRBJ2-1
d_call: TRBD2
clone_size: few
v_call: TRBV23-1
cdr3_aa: CASSQSFELAGDLDEQFF
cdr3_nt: TGCGCCAGCAGTCAATCTTTCGAACTAGCGGGAGATTTGGATGAGCAGTTCTTC

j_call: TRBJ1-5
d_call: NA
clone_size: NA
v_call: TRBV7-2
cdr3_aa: CASSLGLSNQPQHF
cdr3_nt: TGTGCCAGCAGCTTGGGTCTTAGCAATCAGCCCCAGCATTTT

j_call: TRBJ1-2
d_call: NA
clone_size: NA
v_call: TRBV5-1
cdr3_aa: CASSTGLLGYTF
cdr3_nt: TGCGCCAGCAGCACGGGACTTCTAGGCTACACCTTC

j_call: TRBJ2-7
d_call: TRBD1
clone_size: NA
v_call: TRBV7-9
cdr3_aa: CASSLALGTGSTYEQYF
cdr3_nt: TGTGCCAGCAGCTTAGCGCTAGGGACAGGGTCTACCTACGAGCAGTACTTC

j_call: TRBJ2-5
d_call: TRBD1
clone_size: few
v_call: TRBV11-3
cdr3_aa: CASSYGQGGGETQYF
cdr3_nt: TGTGCCAGCAGCTATGGACAGGGGGGAGGGGAGACCCAGTACTTC

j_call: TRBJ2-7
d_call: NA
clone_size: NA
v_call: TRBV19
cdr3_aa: CASSTPGTSLYEQYF
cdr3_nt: TGTGCCAGTAGTACCCCCGGGACAAGCCTCTACGAGCAGTACTTC

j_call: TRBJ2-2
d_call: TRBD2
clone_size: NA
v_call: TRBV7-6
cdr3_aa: CASSSGGPFVGELFF
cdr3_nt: TGTGCCAGCAGCTCGGGGGGGCCGTTTGTCGGGGAGCTGTTTTTT

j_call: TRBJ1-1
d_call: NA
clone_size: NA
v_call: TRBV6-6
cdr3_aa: CASSYPAGRATEAFF
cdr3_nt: TGTGCCAGCAGTTACCCAGCAGGAAGGGCCACTGAAGCTTTCTTT